The sequence of this TCR beta chain was determined in a study of T cell repertoires in cytomegalovirus infection. Whole-study context: TCR beta signatures that were public indicated CMV infection and matching HLA type.

TCRdb re-called the reads through MiXCR, storing one row per CDR3 protein. The table shows roughly 170,000 distinct CDR3 sequences, with about a fifth occurring only once. This clonotype was found many times. Its specificity is not known. CDR3 length: 15 amino acids. Germline values: CDR1 MNHEY, CDR2 SMNVEV (reference sequence). Trimming removed 7 bases from V and 5 bases from J, with 21 bases in between. The sequencing here drew on CD8+ T cells from cultured PBMCs, taken from culture after CMV antigen stimulation. The source is a human donor in good health (CMV status not recorded). Some clones in this sample may be carry-over from other donors' samples. The chain carries TRBV27 and TRBJ2-7; TRBD2 might be the D (5 bases). The CDR3 region has the DNA TGTGCCAGCATGGAGGCAACGGCCCTTTGGGACGAGCAGTACTTC. Amino acid sequence: CASMEATALWDEQYF.